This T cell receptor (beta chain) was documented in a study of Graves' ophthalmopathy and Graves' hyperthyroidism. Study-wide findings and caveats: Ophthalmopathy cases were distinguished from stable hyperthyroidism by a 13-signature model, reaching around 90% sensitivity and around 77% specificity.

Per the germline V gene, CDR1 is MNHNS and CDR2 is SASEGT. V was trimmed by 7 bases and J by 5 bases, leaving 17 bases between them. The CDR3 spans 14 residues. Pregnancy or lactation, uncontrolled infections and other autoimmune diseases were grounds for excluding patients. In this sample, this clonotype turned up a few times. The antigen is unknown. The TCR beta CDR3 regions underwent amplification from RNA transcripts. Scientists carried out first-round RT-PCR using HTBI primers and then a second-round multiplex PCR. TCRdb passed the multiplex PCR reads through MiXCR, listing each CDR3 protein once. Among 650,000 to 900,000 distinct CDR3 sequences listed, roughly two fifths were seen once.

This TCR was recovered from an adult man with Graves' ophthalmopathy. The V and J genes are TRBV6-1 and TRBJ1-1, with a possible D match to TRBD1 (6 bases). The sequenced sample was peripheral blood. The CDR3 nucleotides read TGTGCCAGCATCATTATAAGGGGGGGAACTGAAGCTTTCTTT. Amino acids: CASIIIRGGTEAFF.